This T cell receptor (beta chain) emerged from a study of T cell changes during pregnancy in multiple sclerosis. V lost 7 bases and J 4 bases, leaving 20 bases between the germline ends. CDR1 and CDR2 from the germline V gene are MDHEN and SYDVKM. CDR3 length: 15 residues. Measured with immunoSEQ multiplex PCR; TCRdb has only the in-frame clones, and not every one. The table includes roughly 70,000 clones, approximately 90% detected once. This clone is a singleton in its sample. The chain uses TRBV28 and TRBJ2-7; tentative D call: TRBD2 (5 bases). The sample consisted of peripheral blood, taken in the third trimester of pregnancy. This sequence originates from a female donor with multiple sclerosis, enrolled in a pregnancy study. In DNA, the CDR3 is TGTGCCAGCATCCTAGCTCCGGGTTCGTCGTACGAGCAGTACTTC. Residues: CASILAPGSSYEQYF.